This T cell receptor (beta chain) stems from a study of cytomegalovirus exposure and HLA in healthy donors. Across the whole study: Prior work identified around 100 million unique TCR beta sequences in some 200 million T cells. Among the 400 or so donors who were genotyped, 81% fell in the genetic ancestry cluster that is associated with self-reported Caucasian donors.

These donors, healthy bone marrow donors, were studied. In the PCR, 60 Vbeta and 13 Jbeta primers were used. TCRdb's table, derived via immunoSEQ multiplex PCR, lists solely in-frame clones and lacks some. The profile shows 150,000 to 200,000 clones, 84% of them singletons. This clone was picked up one time. Sequencing used PBMCs. This TCR came from a girl aged 5-17 years in good health and CMV-seropositive.

This CDR3 reads CARSPKRHRELRETQYF. The DNA for the CDR3 is TGTGCCAGAAGCCCCAAAAGGCACAGGGAGCTAAGAGAGACCCAGTACTTC. The chain uses TRBV5-3 and TRBJ2-5, with D possibly TRBD1 on 6 matching bases. TRBV5-3 is identified as an open reading frame with a role that is uncertain. CDR3 size: 17 residues. Trimming cost V 4 bases and J 4 bases, with 23 bases left between them.